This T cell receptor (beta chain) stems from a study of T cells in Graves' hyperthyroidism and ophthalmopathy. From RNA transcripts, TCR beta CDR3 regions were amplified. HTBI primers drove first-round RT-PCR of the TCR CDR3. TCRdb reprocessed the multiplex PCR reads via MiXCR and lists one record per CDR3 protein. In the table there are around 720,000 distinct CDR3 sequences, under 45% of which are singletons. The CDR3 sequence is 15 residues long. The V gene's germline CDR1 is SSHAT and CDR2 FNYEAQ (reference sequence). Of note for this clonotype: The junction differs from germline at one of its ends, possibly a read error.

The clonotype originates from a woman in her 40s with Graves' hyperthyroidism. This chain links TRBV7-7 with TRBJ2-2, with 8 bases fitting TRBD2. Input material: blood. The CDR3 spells CASSPGGGWTGELFF. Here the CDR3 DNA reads TGTGCTAGCAGCCCGGGGGGGGGATGGACCGGGGAGCTGTTTTTT.